The entry below gives a single T cell receptor beta chain sequence along with its context. What it binds is unknown. TCRdb re-called the reads through MiXCR, storing one row per CDR3 protein. The sample has roughly 700,000 distinct CDR3 sequences, 30% to 40% seen once. This sample was included in a study of T cell repertoires in cytomegalovirus infection. On the study more broadly: The authors relied on CMV epitopes, both recently identified HLA-C-restricted and well-studied HLA-B-restricted. Shared public TCR beta signatures pointed to both CMV infection and a matching HLA type. Study-level findings and limits: HLA-C-restricted CMV-specific TCR beta clonotypes were dominant in the ex vivo response. The cumulative frequency of public TCR beta families identified carriers of CMV plus the relevant HLA.

The CDR3 sequence is 11 residues long. V shed 10 bases and J 6 bases; nucleotides not matched to a gene: 4. Per germline, CDR1 MNHEY and CDR2 SVGEGT. This chain joins TRBV6-2 or TRBV6-3 and TRBJ2-3; 7 nucleotides align to TRBD2. Sample: cultured PBMCs, taken from culture after CMV antigen stimulation. The origin of this receptor is a human donor in good health (CMV status not recorded). Some clones in this sample may be carry-over from other donors' samples. This CDR3 reads CATQGGDTQYF. CDR3 in DNA: TGTGCCACCCAGGGAGGGGATACGCAGTATTTT.